The 2 T cell receptor beta chains given below trace back to one sample, sequenced in a study of cytomegalovirus exposure and HLA in healthy donors. Both 60 Vbeta primers and 13 Jbeta primers went into the PCR. Method: immunoSEQ multiplex PCR; TCRdb's copy keeps in-frame clones and lacks some. Counted here are over 110,000 clones, around 80% occurring once; the ten biggest clones make up about 3.2%. The sequenced material came from PBMCs. These receptors were obtained from a female donor in good health and CMV-seronegative.

J is TRBJ1-2 and V is TRBV19; TRBD1 matches 7 bases. The V and J ends lost 1 base and 6 bases, in that order; junction bases with no gene match: 11. The germline V gene has CDR1 LNHDA and CDR2 SQIVND (reference sequence). The CDR3 contains 16 residues. The CDR3 region has the DNA TGTGCCAGTAGTATAGGACCGACAGGGCCCATCGATGGCTACACCTTC. This encodes CASSIGPTGPIDGYTF. The complete variable domain, with remaining parts taken from reference TRBV19 and TRBJ1-2, reads DGGITQSPKYLFRKEGQNVTLSCEQNLNHDAMYWYRQDPGQGLRLIYYSQIVNDFQKGDIAEGYSVSREKKESFPLTVTSAQKNPTAFYLCASSIGPTGPIDGYTFGSGTRLTVV.

This chain uses TRBV10-1 with TRBJ1-1; 7 nucleotides agree with TRBD1. The CDR3 is made up of 15 amino acids. CDR1 is WNHNN, CDR2 SYGVQD, per germline (reference sequence). V trimming: 0 bases; J trimming: 6 bases; junction bases outside the gene matches: 7. CDR3 sequence: CASSESEQGISEAFF. The DNA for the CDR3 is TGCGCCAGCAGTGAGTCGGAACAGGGGATATCTGAAGCTTTCTTT.